The rows below give T cell receptor beta chains drawn from one sample of a study of T cell repertoires in cytomegalovirus infection. TCRdb processed the reads anew with MiXCR; each CDR3 protein has one entry. Found here are about 830,000 distinct CDR3 sequences, about 33% of them singletons; the top ten hold 9.5% to 15%. The antigens for these receptors are not known. This specimen consisted of cultured CD8+ T cells from PBMCs, obtained from culture after CMV antigen stimulation. The receptors shown here come from a human donor in good health (CMV status not recorded). Some clones in this sample may be carry-over from other donors' samples. Each CDR3 is given with its conserved first and last residue. The D gene is left open where the match is weak. Size values are once, few and many counts, or a class for expanded clones, and some rows have none.

J gene,D gene,clone size,V gene,CDR3 DNA,CDR3 protein
TRBJ1-5,-,few,TRBV7-9,TGTGCCAGCAGCTCTGGACACCCTAATCAGCCCCAGCATTTT,CASSSGHPNQPQHF
TRBJ2-1,-,many,TRBV7-2,TGTGCCACCAGCTTCGGCTTATACAATGAGCAGTTCTTC,CATSFGLYNEQFF
TRBJ2-1,TRBD1,-,TRBV6-2/TRBV6-3,TGTGCCAGCAGTTACTGGGACAGGGGCGATGAGCAGTTCTTC,CASSYWDRGDEQFF
TRBJ1-6,TRBD1,-,TRBV9,TGTGCCAGCAGCGTAGCCAGGGGGAATTCACCCCTCCACTTT,CASSVARGNSPLHF
TRBJ2-6,-,few,TRBV12-3/TRBV12-4,TGTGCCAGCAGTTTTTATGGCAAGGCGGCTGGGGCCAACGTCCTGACTTTC,CASSFYGKAAGANVLTF
TRBJ2-1,TRBD1,-,TRBV14,TGTGCCAGCAGCCAGAAGGGACAGGGGATCGTCGGCAAGCAGTTCTTC,CASSQKGQGIVGKQFF
TRBJ1-1,TRBD1,few,TRBV4-2,TGTGCCAGCAGCCAAATACGGGACAGGGACACTGAAGCTTTCTTT,CASSQIRDRDTEAFF
TRBJ2-5,-,once,TRBV27,TGTGCCAGCAGATCGTTTTATGATACCAAAATCAAAGAGACCCAGTACTTC,CASRSFYDTKIKETQYF
TRBJ1-2,-,-,TRBV7-2,TGTGCCAGCAGCATAACGACAGGCGGCTATGGCTACACCTTC,CASSITTGGYGYTF
TRBJ1-1,-,-,TRBV27,TGTGCCAGCGGATATCCGACGAACACTGAAGCTTTCTTT,CASGYPTNTEAFF
TRBJ2-5,TRBD1,few,TRBV7-9,TGTGCCAGCAGCGCGGACAGGGGGCACCCTATTTGGGAGACCCAGTACTTC,CASSADRGHPIWETQYF
TRBJ1-2,-,few,TRBV2,TGTGCCAGCAGTTTTGAGCAGCCCTCGGATGGCTACACCTTC,CASSFEQPSDGYTF
TRBJ1-3,TRBD1,once,TRBV2,TGTGCCAGCAGTGGGGACAGGGACCCTTCTGGAAACACCGTATATTTT,CASSGDRDPSGNTVYF
TRBJ1-5,TRBD1,many,TRBV6-1,TGTGCCAGCAGTGCGGACAGGGTTGATTGGAGCAATCAGCCCCAGCATTTT,CASSADRVDWSNQPQHF
TRBJ1-1,-,-,TRBV5-1,TGCGCCAGCCTCAACCCGCCAGACACTGAAGCTTTCTTT,CASLNPPDTEAFF
TRBJ1-4,-,-,TRBV6-2/TRBV6-3,TGTGCCAGCAGTTCGACCAGGGGAGGTGGAAAACTGTTTTTT,CASSSTRGGGKLFF
TRBJ1-2,-,-,TRBV5-5,TGTGCCAGTTTCGGGGTTTTCGTCGATGGCTACACCTTC,CASFGVFVDGYTF
TRBJ1-6,TRBD1,-,TRBV4-2,TGTGCCAGCAGCTATCTCTTCCGACAGGGCGGAGATAATTCACCCCTCCACTTT,CASSYLFRQGGDNSPLHF
TRBJ2-7,-,-,TRBV27,TGTGCCAGCAGTTTTGCCGTAGGGGGGCTAACCTACGAGCAGTACTTC,CASSFAVGGLTYEQYF
TRBJ2-2,TRBD1,many,TRBV7-2,TGTGCCAGCAGCTTAGCTGGGTTCAGGCAGGGGGCCGGGGAGCTGTTTTTT,CASSLAGFRQGAGELFF
TRBJ1-4,-,-,TRBV11-2,TGTGCCAGCAGCTTAGTATACCGGACTAATGAAAAACTGTTTTTT,CASSLVYRTNEKLFF
TRBJ1-1,TRBD1,-,TRBV6-6,TGTGTCAGCAGTTACTCGATGCGGCAAATAGGGGACAGATCGACTGAAGCTTTCTTT,CVSSYSMRQIGDRSTEAFF
TRBJ1-5,-,few,TRBV6-6,TGTGCCAGCAGTTACTCGAAACGGGGGCATCAGCCCCAGCATTTT,CASSYSKRGHQPQHF
TRBJ1-1,TRBD1,once,TRBV5-1,TGCGCCAGCAGCCTGAGGACAGGTGGAGTTGTCACTGAAGCTTTCTTT,CASSLRTGGVVTEAFF
TRBJ1-2,TRBD1,-,TRBV12-5,TGTGCTAGTGGTTTGACTCTCGACAGGGAAATAGGACACTATGGCTACACCTTC,CASGLTLDREIGHYGYTF
TRBJ1-6,-,-,TRBV19,TGTGCCAGTGTTCCAGGGCATGGCGTTTCACCCCTCCACTTT,CASVPGHGVSPLHF
TRBJ2-3,-,once,TRBV10-3,TGTGCCATCAGTGAGTCGGGACGAGAGGCGCAGTATTTT,CAISESGREAQYF
TRBJ2-1,-,-,TRBV20-1,TGCAGTGGAGTGACAGTCAACAATGAGCAGTTCTTC,CSGVTVNNEQFF
TRBJ2-2,-,few,TRBV7-4,TGTGCCAGCAGCTTAGGGTTGCGACAGTCGAACACCGGGGAGCTGTTTTTT,CASSLGLRQSNTGELFF
TRBJ2-2,-,-,TRBV3-1,TGTGCCAGCACCGCACTGAACACCGGGGAGCTGTTTTTT,CASTALNTGELFF
TRBJ1-5,-,few,TRBV19,TGTGCCAGTAACCCTACGGAAAGCAATCAGCCCCAGCATTTT,CASNPTESNQPQHF
TRBJ2-2,-,-,TRBV7-8,TGTGCCAGCAGACAGGTTTCCAACACCGGGGAGCTGTTTTTT,CASRQVSNTGELFF
TRBJ2-2,TRBD2,-,TRBV12-3/TRBV12-4,TGTGCCAGCAGTTTTGGGACTATTAACACCGGGGAGCTGTTTTTT,CASSFGTINTGELFF
TRBJ1-5,-,-,TRBV12-3/TRBV12-4,TGTGCCAGCAGTTTGGGGCAGGGAAATCAGCCCCAGCAGTTT,CASSLGQGNQPQQF
TRBJ1-2,-,many,TRBV6-1,TGTGCCAGCAGTGAAAACGGGGAGGGATATGGCTACACCTTC,CASSENGEGYGYTF
TRBJ1-2,-,-,TRBV25-1,TGTGCCAGCACCAGCGACACTAACTATGGCTACACCTTC,CASTSDTNYGYTF
TRBJ1-1,-,many,TRBV18,TGTGCCAGCTCCCTGGCAGAATCAAACACTGAAGCTTTCTTT,CASSLAESNTEAFF
TRBJ1-2,TRBD1,many,TRBV12-3/TRBV12-4,TGTGCCAGCAGTCAGGGACAGCTCATTAACTATGGCTACACCTTC,CASSQGQLINYGYTF
TRBJ2-1,-,many,TRBV7-9,TGTGCCAGCATCCCCAATCTACGGGACTACAATGAGCAGTTCTTC,CASIPNLRDYNEQFF
TRBJ2-5,-,-,TRBV4-2,TGTGCCAGCAGCCAAGATTCAGAGTCAGGGAACCAAGAGACCCAGTACTTC,CASSQDSESGNQETQYF